Included here is one T cell receptor (beta chain) sequence, with context. The data originate from a study of shared clonotypes between healthy human individuals. Using immunoSEQ multiplex PCR, the repertoire was profiled, and TCRdb retains in-frame clones only, with some absent. Of hundreds of thousands of clones listed, about 92% are singletons. Positive CCR7 selection of CD45RO-negative cells yielded the naive CD8 cells, and terminally differentiated effector memory CD45RA+ cells were excluded. This TCR derives from a man in his thirties or forties in good health. The specimen was naive CD8+ T cells sorted from blood.

CDR3 protein: CATDSYEQYF. CDR3 nucleotides: TGTGCCACTGACTCCTACGAGCAGTACTTC. The chain carries TRBV6-1 and TRBJ2-7, with unresolved D. Trimming left V 10 bases short and J 0 bases short, with 4 bases between. The CDR3 runs 10 residues. Germline lookup yields CDR1 MNHNS and CDR2 SASEGT.